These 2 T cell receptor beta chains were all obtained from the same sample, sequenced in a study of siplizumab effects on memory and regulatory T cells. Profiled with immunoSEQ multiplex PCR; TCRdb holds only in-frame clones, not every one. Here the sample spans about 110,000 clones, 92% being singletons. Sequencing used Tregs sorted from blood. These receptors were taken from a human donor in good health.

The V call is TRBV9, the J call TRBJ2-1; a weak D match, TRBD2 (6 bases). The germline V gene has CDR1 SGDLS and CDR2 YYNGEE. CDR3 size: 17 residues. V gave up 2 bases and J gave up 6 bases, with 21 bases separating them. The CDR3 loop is CASSVTGFGGSFNEQFF. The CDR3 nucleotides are TGTGCCAGCAGCGTTACGGGATTTGGGGGGAGTTTCAATGAGCAGTTCTTC.

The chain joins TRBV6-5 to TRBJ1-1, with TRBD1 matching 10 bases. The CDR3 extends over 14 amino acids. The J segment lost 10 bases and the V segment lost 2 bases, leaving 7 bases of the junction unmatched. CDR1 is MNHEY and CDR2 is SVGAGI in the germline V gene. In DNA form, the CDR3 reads TGTGCCAGCAGTTACGGACAGGGGGGTTTCGGAGCTTTCTTT. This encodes CASSYGQGGFGAFF.